One and the same sample provided the 8 T cell receptor beta chains below, sequenced in a study of cytomegalovirus exposure and HLA in healthy donors. Primers: 60 Vbeta forward and 13 Jbeta reverse. The table came from immunoSEQ multiplex PCR; TCRdb's copy has only in-frame clones and leaves some out. The sample comprises roughly 160,000 clones, approximately 80% of which are singletons, and approximately 1.3% rests with the top ten. Sequenced material: PBMCs. Every receptor here comes from a boy between 2 and 10 years old in good health and CMV-seronegative.

The rearrangement joins TRBV27 to TRBJ2-1, with TRBD2 matching 14 bases. The V gene's germline CDR1 is MNHEY and CDR2 SMNVEV (reference sequence). The CDR3 sequence is 14 residues long. V shed 9 bases, J shed 8 bases, and the junction held 6 bases outside the gene matches. CDR3 nucleotide sequence: TGTGCCAGTACGACTAGCGGGAGGGTATATGAGCAGTTCTTC. This gives the protein CASTTSGRVYEQFF.

The chain links TRBV2 to TRBJ1-1; tentative D call: TRBD1 (6 bases). The V end lost 3 bases, the J end lost 4 bases, and 6 bases lay between the germline ends. This CDR3 comprises 12 residues. The V gene's germline CDR1 is SNHLY and CDR2 FYNNEI. CDR3 loop: CASSDRGTEAFF. Written as DNA, the CDR3 is TGTGCCAGCAGTGACAGGGGCACTGAAGCTTTCTTT. The full variable domain, rest sourced from reference TRBV2 and TRBJ1-1, is EPEVTQTPSHQVTQMGQEVILRCVPISNHLYFYWYRQILGQKVEFLVSFYNNEISEKSEIFDDQFSVERPDGSNFTLKIRSTKLEDSAMYFCASSDRGTEAFFGQGTRLTVV.

Concerning this clone itself: Other nucleotide sequences in the sample specify the same CDR3. The V and J genes are TRBV12-5 and TRBJ2-3; 10 bases fit TRBD2. Germline CDR1 reads LGHNT; CDR2 reads FRNRAP. V gave up 7 bases and J gave up 3 bases; unmatched junction bases: 10. The CDR3 has 16 residues. In DNA form, the CDR3 reads TGTGCTAGTGCCCTTGGACTAGCGGAAAGGACAGATACGCAGTATTTT. Protein sequence: CASALGLAERTDTQYF.

This sequence joins TRBV5-1 and TRBJ2-1; D is perhaps TRBD2 (6 bases). The CDR3 runs 14 residues. Germline-derived CDR1 and CDR2 are SGHRS and YFSETQ. Trimming left V 2 bases short and J 14 bases short, with 20 bases between. CDR3 amino acids: CASSFKSEGLSKFF. The CDR3 DNA is TGCGCCAGCAGCTTCAAAAGTGAGGGACTCAGCAAGTTCTTC.

The chain links TRBV18 to TRBJ1-4; 11 bases map to TRBD1. V dropped 5 bases and J dropped 3; count of bases not matched to a gene: 8. The CDR3 extends over 17 amino acids. CDR1 is KGHSH, CDR2 LQKENI, per germline. The CDR3 is CASSKRTGGSSNEKLFF. Here the CDR3 DNA reads TGTGCCAGCTCAAAACGGACAGGGGGCTCGTCTAATGAAAAACTGTTTTTT. Full variable domain (missing parts from reference TRBV18 and TRBJ1-4): NAGVMQNPRHLVRRRGQEARLRCSPMKGHSHVYWYRQLPEEGLKFMVYLQKENIIDESGMPKERFSAEFPKEGPSILRIQQVVRGDSAAYFCASSKRTGGSSNEKLFFGSGTQLSVL.

The chain combines TRBV2 with TRBJ2-1; tentative D call: TRBD1 (5 bases). V shed 4 bases and J shed 7 bases, with 11 bases lying between them. This CDR3 has 13 amino acids. Germline CDR1 is SNHLY and CDR2 is FYNNEI. The CDR3: CASSGARGNEQFF. CDR3 DNA sequence: TGTGCCAGCAGTGGGGCTAGGGGAAATGAGCAGTTCTTC.

This chain joins TRBV7-8 and TRBJ2-5; 8 bases are shared with TRBD2. V shed 1 base, J shed 2 bases, and the junction held 6 bases outside the gene matches. This CDR3 region has 16 residues. Germline CDR1 is SGHVS and CDR2 is FQNEAQ. The DNA for the CDR3 is TGTGCCAGCAGCTTAGATCGAGCGGGGGCTCAAGAGACCCAGTACTTC. It specifies CASSLDRAGAQETQYF.

In the case of this clone: Distinct nucleotide sequences in the sample also encode this CDR3. This chain uses TRBV6-5 with TRBJ1-2, with 8 bases aligning to TRBD1. Germline-derived CDR1 and CDR2 are MNHEY and SVGAGI. The CDR3 contains 13 residues. J gave up 4 bases and V 6 bases, and 4 bases lay outside the gene matches. The CDR3 sequence: CASSRDRGYGYTF. In nucleotides, the CDR3 is TGTGCCAGCAGCCGCGACAGGGGCTATGGCTACACCTTC.